This T cell receptor beta chain was captured by sequencing in a study of blood T cell repertoires in COVID-19. Across the study: From the United States, Italy and Spain came samples of acute and convalescent COVID-19. Sources were T cells, B-cell-depleted T cells, or PBMCs; the material itself was cDNA or gDNA.

Germline CDR1 and CDR2: MNHEY and SMNVEV (reference sequence). There are 17 residues in the CDR3. V was trimmed by 4 bases and J by 6 bases, leaving 22 bases between them. How the authors handled the data: Researchers report that nucleated cell counts were estimated from reference gene primer amplification. TCRdb's table, derived via immunoSEQ multiplex PCR, lists solely in-frame clones and lacks some. Clone size and the V and J calls come from that table; the DNA yielded D and trimming. This table holds some 380,000 clones, approximately 77% found once. The genes are TRBV27 and TRBJ2-1, with a weak D call TRBD1 (7 bases). The TCR was taken from a human donor with acute or convalescent COVID-19. The donor label of this sample is uncertain. The specimen sequenced was peripheral blood. The CDR3 DNA sequence: TGTGCCAGCAGTTGCGGGACAGCCGCGTCGGATTGCAATGAGCAGTTCTTC. Its translation: CASSCGTAASDCNEQFF.